Below are 14 T cell receptor beta chains sequenced from a single sample in a study of beta chain features in type 1 diabetes. General study points: Shorter TCRB CDR3s, moderately but significantly so, marked every one of the four CD4+ subsets in Type 1 diabetes patients.

Their antigen targets remain unknown. Expressed TCRB transcripts were sequenced because the isolated RNA had all been reverse transcribed beforehand. Sequencing was performed with immunoSEQ multiplex PCR; in TCRdb, only in-frame clones are kept and a portion is missing. The sample yields 300,000 to 400,000 clones, 9.6% seen once. Sequencing used central memory CD4+ T cells from blood. The source is a man aged 30 to 39 with type 1 diabetes.

This clone was seen at least ten times. V gene TRBV11-1 combines with J gene TRBJ2-5; D call uncertain. Trimming removed 1 base at V and 5 bases at J, with 14 bases between. CDR1 is SGHAT, CDR2 FQDESV, per germline (reference sequence). The CDR3 loop spans 15 amino acids. CDR3 sequence (DNA): TGTGCCAGCAGCTTAGGAACAGCGCTTTCGGAGACCCAGTACTTC. Translation gives CASSLGTALSETQYF. Variable domain in full (rest from reference TRBV11-1 and TRBJ2-5): EAEVAQSPRYKITEKSQAVAFWCDPISGHATLYWYRQILGQGPELLVQFQDESVVDDSQLPKDRFSAERLKGVDSTLKIQPAELGDSAMYLCASSLGTALSETQYFGPGTRLLVL.

This clone came up a few times. The sample carries other DNA sequences with the same CDR3. This rearrangement joins TRBV11-2 to TRBJ2-7; 10 bases map to TRBD2. V gave up 5 bases and J gave up 2 bases; unmatched junction bases: 3. This CDR3 spans 14 amino acids. Germline V lookup: CDR1 SGHAT, CDR2 FQNNGV. Here the CDR3 reads CASSLTSGAYEQYF. Here the CDR3 DNA reads TGTGCCAGCAGCCTAACTAGCGGGGCCTACGAGCAGTACTTC.

This clone came up a few times. The chain joins TRBV7-6 to TRBJ1-3; no definite D call. The CDR3 loop spans 16 amino acids. V dropped 2 bases and J dropped 0 bases, with 11 bases sitting between them. From germline, CDR1 is SGHVS and CDR2 FNYEAQ. The CDR3 DNA sequence: TGTGCCAGCAGCTTAACGGCTCAAATCTCTGGAAACACCATATATTTT. As protein: CASSLTAQISGNTIYF. The full variable domain, with the rest looked up from reference TRBV7-6 and TRBJ1-3, is GAGVSQSPRYKVTKRGQDVALRCDPISGHVSLYWYRQALGQGPEFLTYFNYEAQQDKSGLPNDRFSAERPEGSISTLTIQRTEQRDSAMYRCASSLTAQISGNTIYFGEGSWLTVV.

This clone appeared a few times. This chain links TRBV6-5 with TRBJ1-4; maybe TRBD1 (5 bases). This CDR3 is 13 amino acids long. V was clipped by 6 bases and J by 8 bases, with 13 bases between them. Germline CDR1 MNHEY, CDR2 SVGAGI. Here the CDR3 reads CASRPTGGEKLFF. The CDR3 DNA sequence: TGTGCCAGCAGACCCACAGGTGGCGAAAAACTGTTTTTT.

This clone was recorded a few times. At one boundary the junction diverges from the germline segment, which might be a read error. This chain uses TRBV19 with TRBJ2-7; 10 nucleotides agree with TRBD2. The CDR3 runs to 16 residues. Germline V lookup: CDR1 LNHDA, CDR2 SQIVND (reference sequence). DNA for the CDR3: TGTGCCAGTAGTATCCCAAGCGGGAGGGCCTCCGACGAGCAGTACTTC. It is translated as CASSIPSGRASDEQYF. Together with reference TRBV19 and TRBJ2-7, the CDR3 gives the full variable domain: DGGITQSPKYLFRKEGQNVTLSCEQNLNHDAMYWYRQDPGQGLRLIYYSQIVNDFQKGDIAEGYSVSREKKESFPLTVTSAQKNPTAFYLCASSIPSGRASDEQYFGPGTRLTVT.

The chain combines TRBV7-9 with TRBJ1-4; no reliable D call. Deletions cut 5 bases from V and 0 bases from J, with 13 bases between. Germline CDR1 and CDR2: SEHNR and FQNEAQ (reference sequence). CDR3 length: 16 residues. The CDR3 spells CASSQAATATNEKLFF. CDR3 nucleotides: TGTGCCAGCAGCCAGGCAGCGACGGCAACTAATGAAAAACTGTTTTTT.

This chain links TRBV7-7 with TRBJ2-2; 8 bases are a match to TRBD1. The ends lost 3 bases at V and 6 bases at J; junction bases unmatched: 3. This CDR3 is built from 14 residues. The germline V gene has CDR1 SSHAT and CDR2 FNYEAQ (reference sequence). The CDR3 spells CASSLKQGAGELFF. CDR3 coding DNA: TGTGCCAGCAGCTTGAAACAGGGGGCCGGGGAGCTGTTTTTT.

This clone was recorded many times. The chain recombines TRBV28 with TRBJ2-1; 14 nucleotides match TRBD2. Germline lookup yields CDR1 MDHEN and CDR2 SYDVKM. The CDR3 spans 15 residues. V shed 3 bases and J 8 bases; nucleotides not matched to a gene: 3. The CDR3 DNA reads TGTGCCAGCAGTTTGGGACTAGCGGGAGTTGATGAGCAGTTCTTC. Translation: CASSLGLAGVDEQFF.

The genes are TRBV12-2 and TRBJ2-5; the table assigns TRBD2, which was not confirmed against the DNA. TRBV12-2 is listed as a pseudogene. The CDR3 is made up of 15 amino acids. The CDR3 DNA reads as TGTGCAAGTCGCTTAGGAGGCATCATCCAAGAGACCCAGTACTTC. This sequence encodes CASRLGGIIQETQYF.

The rearrangement joins TRBV14 to TRBJ2-5; D could derive from TRBD1 or TRBD2 (5 bases each). V gave up 3 bases and J gave up 5 bases, with 19 bases separating them. CDR1 and CDR2 (germline): SGHDN, FVKESK. The CDR3 has 16 residues. CDR3 residues: CASSQKRGEGLETQYF. The CDR3 nucleotides are TGTGCCAGCAGCCAGAAGAGGGGCGAGGGCCTCGAGACCCAGTACTTC.

This clone turned up a few times. The V and J genes are TRBV7-2 and TRBJ1-5; D gene unclear. The CDR3 runs 14 residues. The germline CDR1 and CDR2 sequences are SGHTA and FQGNSA. Trimming left V 2 bases short and J 7 bases short, with 12 bases between. This CDR3 reads CASSLQVLGQPQHF. CDR3 DNA sequence: TGTGCCAGCAGCTTACAGGTTCTGGGGCAGCCCCAGCATTTT.

The genes are TRBV6-1 and TRBJ1-2; 9 nucleotides align to TRBD1. CDR3 length: 13 amino acids. V lost 11 bases, J lost 6 bases, and 10 bases stayed unmatched. CDR1 MNHNS and CDR2 SASEGT come from the germline V gene. In DNA form, the CDR3 reads TGTGCCGAATCTCTGGACAGGGGTAATGGCTACACCTTC. It encodes CAESLDRGNGYTF.

This clone was recorded at least ten times. The chain has TRBV18 and TRBJ2-3; 7 bases are a match to TRBD2. The CDR3 has 19 residues. The trim removed 1 base at V and 4 bases at J, leaving 17 bases unmatched. Germline loops: CDR1 KGHSH, CDR2 LQKENI. CDR3 protein: CASSPRGASGGRFPDTQYF. For the CDR3, the DNA is TGTGCCAGCTCACCACGAGGAGCGTCAGGCGGGAGATTCCCAGATACGCAGTATTTT.

This clone was picked up many times. The V call is TRBV27, the J call TRBJ2-4, with 7 bases aligning to TRBD1. Germline CDR1 MNHEY, CDR2 SMNVEV (reference sequence). The V gene end was trimmed by 6 bases and the J gene end by 6 bases; junction bases not matched to a gene: 11. This CDR3 is built from 15 residues. This chain's CDR3 is CASRGQVESRNIQYF. CDR3 bases: TGTGCCAGCAGAGGACAGGTCGAGTCTCGAAACATTCAGTACTTC.